Each of the 2 T cell receptor beta chains below was sequenced from the same sample in a study of early T cells in non-severe SARS-CoV-2 infection. TCRdb reprocessed the 5' RACE reads via MiXCR and lists one record per CDR3 protein. The sample lists about 55,000 distinct CDR3 sequences, 12% occurring once. The specimen was whole blood. These receptors were obtained from an adult who was a healthcare worker with PCR-confirmed SARS-CoV-2 infection or an uninfected control (not recorded which).

This clonotype occurred many times. The CDR3 protein is CSVVTGYTGELFF. The CDR3 DNA follows: TGCAGCGTTGTCACGGGGTACACCGGGGAGCTGTTTTTT. The chain has TRBV29-1 and TRBJ2-2; D possibly corresponds to TRBD2 (5 bases). CDR3 size: 13 residues. Trimming took 4 bases from V and 3 from J, leaving 9 bases between them. Germline loops: CDR1 SQVTM, CDR2 ANQGSEA.

The sample holds a few counts of this clonotype. V is TRBV5-6 and J is TRBJ2-1, with 8 bases identical to TRBD1. V gave up 4 bases and J gave up 6 bases; unmatched junction bases: 3. The CDR3 is 13 amino acids. The germline CDR1 and CDR2 sequences are SGHDT and YYEEEE. CDR3 loop: CASSIGQGNEQFF. DNA for the CDR3: TGTGCCAGCAGCATCGGACAGGGCAATGAGCAGTTCTTC.